A single sample is the source of the 30 T cell receptor beta chains below, sequenced in a study of blood T cell repertoires in COVID-19. The assay was immunoSEQ multiplex PCR, and TCRdb's table has in-frame clones only and misses some. The sample lists 280,000 or so clones, roughly nine tenths occurring once. The specimen was PBMCs or T cells enriched from blood (not recorded which). These receptors were obtained from a woman in her thirties or forties who had recovered from COVID-19.

The chain links TRBV24-1 to TRBJ2-1, with D possibly TRBD1 on 6 matching bases. This CDR3 region has 11 residues. CDR1 and CDR2 (germline): KGHDR, SFDVKD. Trimming took 6 bases from V and 10 from J, leaving 9 bases between them. The CDR3 loop is CATSWTDEQFF. The DNA of the CDR3 is TGTGCCACCAGTTGGACAGACGAGCAGTTCTTC.

The chain joins TRBV28 to TRBJ1-2; TRBD1 might be the D (5 bases). This CDR3 is 15 amino acids long. The germline V gene encodes CDR1 MDHEN and CDR2 SYDVKM. V was cut by 4 bases and J by 1 base, with 13 bases left in between. The CDR3 bases are TGTGCCAGCAGTTCGCGGGGGGGAAATAACTATGGCTACACCTTC. Encoded protein: CASSSRGGNNYGYTF.

V is TRBV5-1 and J is TRBJ1-5; no definite D call. Germline-derived CDR1 and CDR2 are SGHRS and YFSETQ. V lost 9 bases and J 4 bases, leaving 5 bases between the germline ends. This CDR3 has 10 residues. This chain's CDR3 is CAIPNQPQHF. The DNA for the CDR3 is TGCGCCATCCCTAATCAGCCCCAGCATTTT.

The rearrangement uses TRBV28 and TRBJ2-1, with 8 nucleotides matching TRBD2. Per the germline V gene, CDR1 is MDHEN and CDR2 is SYDVKM. Unmatched junction bases numbered 7, after V lost 3 bases and J lost 6 bases. CDR3 length: 15 amino acids. This CDR3 is CASSLAGGISNEQFF. CDR3 DNA: TGTGCCAGCAGTTTGGCGGGGGGTATAAGCAATGAGCAGTTCTTC.

The chain uses TRBV1 and TRBJ2-3; the tabulated D call, TRBD2, remains unverified against the DNA. TRBV1 counts as a pseudogene. The CDR3 totals 16 residues. CDR3 amino acids: CTSSQAFLATTDTQYF. Written as DNA, the CDR3 is TGCACCAGCAGCCAAGCTTTTCTAGCAACCACAGATACGCAGTATTTT.

V is TRBV6-5 and J is TRBJ2-3; TRBD1 aligns across 11 bases. CDR1 and CDR2 from the germline V gene are MNHEY and SVGAGI. The trim removed 6 bases at V and 7 bases at J, leaving 6 bases unmatched. The CDR3 runs to 14 residues. CDR3 nucleotides: TGTGCCAGCAGCCTAGGACAGGGGGCGAATACGCAGTATTTT. This gives the protein CASSLGQGANTQYF.

This clone has only a few counts. The gene calls are TRBV11-2 and TRBJ2-7; TRBD2 agrees at 8 bases. Germline loops: CDR1 SGHAT, CDR2 FQNNGV. Germline trimming cut 1 base from V and 5 bases from J; bases unmatched to any gene: 1. The CDR3 extends over 13 amino acids. The CDR3 here is CASSLGTSNEQYF. The CDR3 region has the DNA TGTGCCAGCAGCTTAGGGACTAGCAACGAGCAGTACTTC. Based on the CDR3 plus reference TRBV11-2 and TRBJ2-7, the full variable domain is EAGVAQSPRYKIIEKRQSVAFWCNPISGHATLYWYQQILGQGPKLLIQFQNNGVVDDSQLPKDRFSAERLKGVDSTLKIQPAKLEDSAVYLCASSLGTSNEQYFGPGTRLTVT.

V usage is TRBV4-3 and J usage is TRBJ2-5; a weak D match, TRBD2 (6 bases). Germline lookup yields CDR1 LGHNA and CDR2 YSLEER. Trimming left V 3 bases short and J 7 bases short, with 18 bases between. This CDR3 has 15 amino acids. The CDR3 protein is CASSQGGDGIGTQYF. In nucleotides, the CDR3 is TGCGCCAGCAGCCAGGGAGGAGACGGAATAGGGACCCAGTACTTC.

The chain has TRBV9 and TRBJ1-2; maybe TRBD1 (5 bases). CDR1 is SGDLS and CDR2 is YYNGEE in the germline V gene. The CDR3 consists of 15 residues. V dropped 6 bases and J dropped 6 bases, with 21 bases sitting between them. CDR3 nucleotide sequence: TGTGCCAGCACCTACGGTCAGGGTGGCCAGGATGGCTACACCTTC. Amino acid sequence: CASTYGQGGQDGYTF.

The rearrangement links TRBV18 to TRBJ1-5, with D perhaps TRBD1 (6 bases). V lost 4 bases and J 6 bases, leaving 13 bases between the germline ends. CDR1 is KGHSH, CDR2 LQKENI, per germline. The CDR3 is 14 residues long. CDR3 nucleotides: TGTGCCAGCTCACGAGGGGGGGGGTTTCAGCCCCAGCATTTT. This sequence encodes CASSRGGGFQPQHF.

This chain joins TRBV9 and TRBJ2-1; 7 bases match TRBD2. Looked up from germline, CDR1 is SGDLS and CDR2 is YYNGEE. V lost 1 base and J lost 2; bases outside the gene matches: 9. The CDR3 is 17 amino acids. The CDR3 nucleotides read TGTGCCAGCAGCGTACTTCCTAGCGGAGTGGCCTACAATGAGCAGTTCTTC. It is translated as CASSVLPSGVAYNEQFF.

This rearrangement joins TRBV24-1 to TRBJ2-3, with D possibly TRBD2 on 5 matching bases. In germline, CDR1 is KGHDR, CDR2 SFDVKD. The CDR3 is 16 amino acids. Trimming removed 6 bases from V and 3 bases from J, with 18 bases in between. CDR3 DNA: TGTGCCACCAGTTATACGTGGGAGAGAGGAACAGATACGCAGTATTTT. This translates into CATSYTWERGTDTQYF.

J is TRBJ1-3 and V is TRBV5-1; 7 nucleotides line up with TRBD1. The V gene end was trimmed by 0 bases and the J gene end by 2 bases; junction bases not matched to a gene: 11. Germline CDR1 reads SGHRS; CDR2 reads YFSETQ. This CDR3 has 18 amino acids. In DNA form, the CDR3 reads TGCGCCAGCAGCTTGGCCGTGACAGGGTCGGCTACTGGAAACACCATATATTTT. Protein sequence: CASSLAVTGSATGNTIYF.

The chain carries TRBV4-2 and TRBJ2-6; D may be TRBD2 (6 bases). Per the germline V gene, CDR1 is LGHNA and CDR2 is YNFKEQ. V lost 2 bases to trimming and J lost 2 bases, with 13 bases between them. CDR3 length equals 17 residues. The CDR3 nucleotides are TGTGCCAGCAGCCAATCACTAGCAGCAACTGGGGCCAACGTCCTGACTTTC. This encodes CASSQSLAATGANVLTF.

CDR3 amino acids: CASSPRRDNSGNTIYF. The CDR3 nucleotides are TGTGCCAGCTCACCACGCAGAGACAACTCTGGAAACACCATATATTTT. V is TRBV18 and J is TRBJ1-3; no definite D call. V gave up 1 base and J gave up 0 bases, with 10 bases separating them. The CDR3 spans 16 residues. Germline-derived CDR1 and CDR2 are KGHSH and LQKENI.

The table lists this clone with a few counts. V usage is TRBV7-9 and J usage is TRBJ2-2; 7 bases are shared with TRBD1. CDR1 is SEHNR, CDR2 FQNEAQ, per germline (reference sequence). This CDR3 comprises 16 residues. With V trimmed by 5 bases and J by 3 bases, 9 bases remained unmatched. CDR3 protein: CASSAQTGQDTGELFF. The CDR3 DNA reads as TGTGCCAGCAGCGCTCAAACCGGACAGGACACCGGGGAGCTGTTTTTT.

The chain carries TRBV18 and TRBJ1-4; 10 bases are shared with TRBD1. Per the germline V gene, CDR1 is KGHSH and CDR2 is LQKENI. The CDR3 loop spans 17 amino acids. The ends lost 2 bases at V and 3 bases at J; junction bases unmatched: 6. In DNA, the CDR3 is TGTGCCAGCTCACCAGCCGGGACAGGGGTACCTAATGAAAAACTGTTTTTT. This encodes CASSPAGTGVPNEKLFF.

The chain has TRBV19 and TRBJ2-1; TRBD2 might be the D (5 bases). Trimming left V 6 bases short and J 0 bases short, with 9 bases between. CDR3 length: 14 amino acids. Germline loops: CDR1 LNHDA, CDR2 SQIVND (reference sequence). In DNA form, the CDR3 reads TGTGCCAGTAGAGGCGGGTACTCCTACAATGAGCAGTTCTTC. Residues: CASRGGYSYNEQFF.

This chain links TRBV4-3 with TRBJ2-3, with D perhaps matching TRBD2 (5 bases). Germline lookup yields CDR1 LGHNA and CDR2 YSLEER. Deletions cut 2 bases from V and 6 bases from J, with 15 bases between. This CDR3 region has 15 residues. The CDR3 region has the DNA TGCGCCAGCAGCCAACGAGGAGGTTCTCCGGATACGCAGTATTTT. Translation gives CASSQRGGSPDTQYF.

This clone was observed a few times. This sequence joins TRBV24-1 and TRBJ2-1, with 7 bases matching TRBD2. The germline V gene has CDR1 KGHDR and CDR2 SFDVKD. This CDR3 comprises 16 residues. V was pared by 4 bases and J by 8 bases, with 13 bases of the junction left unmatched. CDR3 in amino acids: CATSEPTSPTLDEQFF. The DNA for the CDR3 is TGTGCCACCAGTGAACCGACTAGCCCCACTTTGGATGAGCAGTTCTTC.

The V and J genes are TRBV2 and TRBJ1-4, with D hard to call. Germline values: CDR1 SNHLY, CDR2 FYNNEI. V lost 0 bases to trimming and J lost 13 bases, with 9 bases between them. The CDR3 totals 12 residues. CDR3 nucleotides: TGTGCCAGCAGTGAAGCGCGGGGAGGACTGTTTTTT. It specifies CASSEARGGLFF.

This clone has a handful of counts. The rearrangement uses TRBV5-1 and TRBJ2-2; 7 positions match TRBD2. J gave up 1 base and V 0 bases, and 3 bases lay outside the gene matches. Per germline, CDR1 SGHRS and CDR2 YFSETQ. This CDR3 region has 16 residues. CDR3 coding DNA: TGCGCCAGCAGCTTGGCTGCGGGGGTGAACACCGGGGAGCTGTTTTTT. Amino acid sequence: CASSLAAGVNTGELFF. Filled out from reference TRBV5-1 and TRBJ2-2, the complete variable domain reads KAGVTQTPRYLIKTRGQQVTLSCSPISGHRSVSWYQQTPGQGLQFLFEYFSETQRNKGNFPGRFSGRQFSNSRSEMNVSTLELGDSALYLCASSLAAGVNTGELFFGEGSRLTVL.

The chain combines TRBV9 with TRBJ2-7; 7 bases align to TRBD1. The V gene end was trimmed by 4 bases and the J gene end by 1 base; junction bases not matched to a gene: 8. The CDR3 consists of 15 residues. CDR1 is SGDLS and CDR2 is YYNGEE in the germline V gene. CDR3 sequence reads: CASSLGQALSYEQYF. As DNA, the CDR3 is TGTGCCAGCAGCTTAGGACAGGCCCTATCCTACGAGCAGTACTTC.

In DNA, the CDR3 is TGTGCCAGCAGCCGGACAGGGGCTGATGGCTACACCTTC. Translated: CASSRTGADGYTF. This chain joins TRBV2 and TRBJ1-2, with 9 bases that match TRBD1. After removal of 6 bases from V and 6 bases from J, the junction contained 5 bases not matched to a gene. The V gene's germline CDR1 is SNHLY and CDR2 FYNNEI. CDR3 length: 13 residues.

The chain links TRBV24-1 to TRBJ2-2, with TRBD2 identical over 11 bases. V trimming: 0 bases; J trimming: 7 bases; junction bases outside the gene matches: 9. Germline-derived CDR1 and CDR2 are KGHDR and SFDVKD. The CDR3 runs to 18 residues. The CDR3 region is CATSDLQTGGLADGELFF. Written as DNA, the CDR3 is TGTGCCACCAGTGATTTGCAAACGGGGGGACTAGCGGACGGGGAGCTGTTTTTT.

This chain joins TRBV28 and TRBJ2-1, with 9 positions matching TRBD2. V shed 8 bases, J shed 2 bases, and the junction held 4 bases outside the gene matches. Per germline, CDR1 MDHEN and CDR2 SYDVKM. This CDR3 has 14 residues. This CDR3 is CASLAGGPYNEQFF. CDR3 in DNA: TGTGCCAGCCTGGCGGGAGGGCCCTACAATGAGCAGTTCTTC.

In regard to this clone: At the DNA level, this CDR3 is encoded by other sequences in the same sample as well. The chain uses TRBV27 and TRBJ1-5, with 7 bases aligning to TRBD1. Germline V gene data show CDR1 as MNHEY and CDR2 as SMNVEV (reference sequence). The CDR3 spans 14 residues. Trimming took 1 base from V and 6 from J; bases not matched to a gene: 3. Here the CDR3 DNA reads TGTGCCAGCAGTTTATTAGGGGGCGGTCAGCCCCAGCATTTT. This codes for CASSLLGGGQPQHF.

This chain uses TRBV7-3 with TRBJ2-3; 9 bases map to TRBD1. From germline, CDR1 is SGHTA and CDR2 FQGTGA. V shed 4 bases and J 6 bases; nucleotides not matched to a gene: 5. The CDR3 sequence is 14 residues long. The CDR3 is CASSYGTGRDTQYF. The CDR3, as DNA: TGTGCCAGCAGCTACGGGACAGGGAGGGATACGCAGTATTTT.

The V and J genes are TRBV19 and TRBJ1-5, with D unresolved. The germline V and J ends were trimmed by 5 bases and 4 bases, with 6 bases remaining between them. The germline CDR1 and CDR2 sequences are LNHDA and SQIVND (reference sequence). The CDR3 has 12 amino acids. CDR3: CASSLLNQPQHF. DNA of the CDR3: TGTGCCAGTAGTCTCCTGAATCAGCCCCAGCATTTT.

The gene calls are TRBV4-2 and TRBJ2-7, with TRBD1 matching 10 bases. Germline V lookup: CDR1 LGHNA, CDR2 YNFKEQ. This CDR3 has 15 amino acids. Unmatched junction bases numbered 0, after V lost 1 base and J lost 0 bases. This CDR3 reads CASSQGQGASYEQYF. The CDR3 DNA reads as TGTGCCAGCAGCCAAGGACAGGGGGCCTCCTACGAGCAGTACTTC.